The next 26 T cell receptor beta chains were all read from a single sample in a study of molecular identifiers for immune sequencing clone quantification. TCRdb fed the PCR reads into MiXCR, producing one record per CDR3 protein. The table shows some 320,000 distinct CDR3 sequences, with about a fifth occurring only once. Sequencing used naive CD8+ T cells from blood, with Jurkat cell RNA spiked in. Subset described: FACS-sorted CD8+CD4-CCR7+CD45RA+ naive T cells. These receptors were obtained from a human donor in good health. Some libraries in this study had Jurkat cell RNA spiked in.

This clonotype was seen at least ten times. The rearrangement links TRBV20-1 to TRBJ2-3, with 7 bases identical to TRBD1. CDR1 and CDR2 from the germline V gene are DFQATT and SNEGSKA (reference sequence). CDR3 length equals 15 residues. With V trimmed by 0 bases and J by 0 bases, 3 bases remained unmatched. The CDR3 DNA reads as TGCAGTGCTAGAGATGACAGGGAGAGCACAGATACGCAGTATTTT. Translated: CSARDDRESTDTQYF.

The V gene is TRBV6-2 or TRBV6-3, the J gene TRBJ2-7; weak D call: TRBD2 (6 bases). Trimming cost V 2 bases and J 3 bases, with 11 bases left between them. The germline gives CDR1 MNHEY, CDR2 SVGEGT. CDR3 length: 14 residues. The CDR3 sequence: CASSYPSEFYEQYF. CDR3 nucleotide sequence: TGTGCCAGCAGTTACCCTAGCGAGTTCTACGAGCAGTACTTC.

As for this clonotype: A junction end diverges from the germline sequence, so it may reflect a read error. This chain links TRBV7-8 with TRBJ2-3; 7 positions match TRBD1. CDR3 length: 16 amino acids. The V gene's germline CDR1 is SGHVS and CDR2 FQNEAQ. This CDR3 is CASSPAATGFTDTQYF. Here the CDR3 DNA reads TGCGCCAGCAGCCCAGCAGCGACAGGGTTCACAGATACGCAGTATTTT.

This clonotype has a count of ten or more. The CDR3 region has the DNA TGTGCCAGCAGTGAAGCGCGTCCTGGAGACAAAGATACGCAGTATTTT. Translating it yields CASSEARPGDKDTQYF. The J gene is TRBJ2-3, the V gene TRBV2; D is undetermined. The V gene's germline CDR1 is SNHLY and CDR2 FYNNEI. V was cut by 0 bases and J by 5 bases, with 15 bases left in between. The CDR3 is 16 residues long.

The chain carries TRBV7-2 and TRBJ1-1, with a weak D call TRBD1 (6 bases). The CDR3 runs 16 residues. Trimming left V 1 base short and J 0 bases short, with 12 bases between. Germline loops: CDR1 SGHTA, CDR2 FQGNSA. CDR3: CASSLDLRGVNTEAFF. CDR3 in DNA: TGTGCCAGCAGCTTAGATCTCAGGGGCGTGAACACTGAAGCTTTCTTT. The variable domain in full, with the rest retrieved from reference TRBV7-2 and TRBJ1-1, is GAGVSQSPSNKVTEKGKDVELRCDPISGHTALYWYRQSLGQGLEFLIYFQGNSAPDKSGLPSDRFSAERTGGSVSTLTIQRTQQEDSAVYLCASSLDLRGVNTEAFFGQGTRLTVV.

This rearrangement joins TRBV11-2 to TRBJ2-3; 8 bases map to TRBD2. From germline, CDR1 is SGHAT and CDR2 FQNNGV. The V segment lost 9 bases and the J segment 2 bases; nucleotides outside the gene matches: 4. The CDR3 runs to 13 residues. CDR3 nucleotides: TGTGCCAGTTTAGCGGGGTACACAGATACGCAGTATTTT. Encoded protein: CASLAGYTDTQYF. Combining the CDR3 with reference TRBV11-2 and TRBJ2-3 gives the whole variable domain EAGVAQSPRYKIIEKRQSVAFWCNPISGHATLYWYQQILGQGPKLLIQFQNNGVVDDSQLPKDRFSAERLKGVDSTLKIQPAKLEDSAVYLCASLAGYTDTQYFGPGTRLTVL.

Worth noting for this clonotype: This may come from a read error, since a much larger clone is one base off. A read error is likely, as this CDR3 ends without the conserved phenylalanine or tryptophan. The rearrangement links TRBV29-1 to TRBJ2-5; D may correspond to TRBD1 or TRBD2 (5 bases each). Germline V lookup: CDR1 SQVTM, CDR2 ANQGSEA. The CDR3 loop spans 12 amino acids. V was clipped by 7 bases and J by 5 bases, with 14 bases between them. The CDR3 here is CSAQETGETQYS. CDR3 in DNA: TGCAGCGCACAGGAGACGGGGGAGACCCAGTACTCC.

Turning to this clonotype: This may be a read error: a much more frequent sequence differs by one nucleotide. This chain joins TRBV28 and TRBJ2-3; D is ambiguous. The CDR3 consists of 14 residues. In germline, CDR1 is MDHEN, CDR2 SYDVKM. The V and J ends lost 7 bases and 2 bases respectively, with 13 bases between them. In nucleotides, the CDR3 is TGTGCCAGCATAGTTTACGATAACACAGATACGCAGTATTTT. Residues: CASIVYDNTDTQYF.

The sample holds many counts of this clonotype. The rearrangement links TRBV30 to TRBJ1-4, with D possibly being TRBD1 (5 bases). The CDR3 is 14 residues long. Germline assignment: CDR1 GTSNPN and CDR2 SVGIG (reference sequence). Trimming left V 8 bases short and J 0 bases short, with 13 bases between. CDR3 sequence: CAGIGGSTNEKLFF. CDR3 coding DNA: TGTGCCGGCATTGGGGGATCAACTAATGAAAAACTGTTTTTT.

A word on this clonotype: Given a much more abundant clone one base away, this may be a read error. The chain combines TRBV14 with TRBJ2-1; tentative D call: TRBD1 (6 bases). Germline CDR1 is SGHDN and CDR2 is FVKESK. This CDR3 is built from 16 residues. CDR3 sequence (DNA): TGTGCCAGCGGCCAACGTGGGCAGGGGCCTTACAATGAGCAGTTCTTC. As protein: CASGQRGQGPYNEQFF. Filled out from reference TRBV14 and TRBJ2-1, the complete variable domain reads EAGVTQFPSHSVIEKGQTVTLRCDPISGHDNLYWYRRVMGKEIKFLLHFVKESKQDESGMPNNRFLAERTGGTYSTLKVQPAELEDSGVYFCASGQRGQGPYNEQFFGPGTRLTVL.

The chain joins TRBV29-1 to TRBJ2-7; the D is unclear. Germline V CDR1 and CDR2: SQVTM, ANQGSEA. The CDR3 is 13 residues long. Deletions cut 5 bases from V and 1 base from J, with 12 bases between. As DNA, the CDR3 is TGCAGCGTTTATTCCAGCGCGTCCTACGAGCAGTACTTC. Its translation is CSVYSSASYEQYF.

This clonotype was counted a single time. A much larger clone sits a single nucleotide away, making a read error possible. CDR3 in amino acids: CASRLPYSTDTQYF. In nucleotides, the CDR3 is TGTGCCAGCCGCTTGCCATATTCCACAGATACGCAGTATTTT. The chain has TRBV5-3 and TRBJ2-3, with D uncertain. TRBV5-3 is marked as an open reading frame, function uncertain. Trimming removed 8 bases from V and 2 bases from J, with 15 bases in between. This CDR3 has 14 amino acids.

V is TRBV15 and J is TRBJ2-3; 12 bases align to TRBD2. This CDR3 comprises 14 residues. Trimming cost V 8 bases and J 7 bases; bases outside gene matches: 7. Germline loops: CDR1 LNHNV, CDR2 YYDKDF (reference sequence). The CDR3, as DNA: TGTGCCACCGGCGAAGGACTAGCGGGGAATACGCAGTATTTT. Amino acids: CATGEGLAGNTQYF.

There are many counts of this clonotype. The chain carries TRBV5-5 and TRBJ2-7, with a possible D match to TRBD1 (5 bases). Between the trimmed V and J ends, which lost 2 bases and 4 bases, there was a span of 13 bases. Germline V gives CDR1 SGHKS, CDR2 YYEKEE (reference sequence). The CDR3 length is 14 residues. CDR3 in DNA: TGTGCCAGCAGCTTCGTCAGGGAAGGGTACGAGCAGTACTTC. It encodes CASSFVREGYEQYF.

This clonotype has just a few counts. The chain carries TRBV19 and TRBJ2-6; either TRBD1 or TRBD2 may fit D (5 bases each). V was trimmed by 3 bases and J by 4 bases, leaving 10 bases between them. The CDR3 spans 15 residues. CDR1 and CDR2 from the germline V gene are LNHDA and SQIVND (reference sequence). In DNA, the CDR3 is TGTGCCAGTAGTATTGGGTGGGGGGGGGCCAACGTCCTGACTTTC. Protein sequence: CASSIGWGGANVLTF. Using reference TRBV19 and TRBJ2-6 for the parts outside the CDR3, the full variable domain is DGGITQSPKYLFRKEGQNVTLSCEQNLNHDAMYWYRQDPGQGLRLIYYSQIVNDFQKGDIAEGYSVSREKKESFPLTVTSAQKNPTAFYLCASSIGWGGANVLTFGAGSRLTVL.

This clonotype has only a few counts. The V gene is TRBV11-2, the J gene TRBJ1-3; D unclear. V shed 2 bases and J shed 3 bases, with 14 bases lying between them. From germline, CDR1 is SGHAT and CDR2 FQNNGV. The CDR3 loop spans 16 amino acids. The CDR3 loop reads CASSLIPDAVGNTIYF. The CDR3 DNA is TGTGCCAGCAGCTTAATACCCGACGCAGTTGGAAACACCATATATTTT.

In this sample, this clonotype turned up many times. This chain uses TRBV5-4 with TRBJ2-7, with TRBD1 identical over 7 bases. The CDR3 runs to 14 residues. CDR1 is SGHNT and CDR2 is YYREEE in the germline V gene (reference sequence). The junction had 7 bases not matched to a gene; V was cut back by 4 bases and J by 3 bases. DNA for the CDR3: TGTGCCAGCAGCGTAACCGGGACAGACTACGAGCAGTACTTC. It encodes CASSVTGTDYEQYF.

V usage is TRBV6-2 or TRBV6-3 and J usage is TRBJ2-5; TRBD2 matches at 9 bases. V lost 11 bases, J lost 1 base, and 8 bases stayed unmatched. This CDR3 has 14 amino acids. In germline, CDR1 is MNHEY, CDR2 SVGEGT. CDR3 protein: CAGKTSGLQETQYF. The CDR3 DNA sequence: TGTGCCGGAAAGACTAGCGGACTCCAAGAGACCCAGTACTTC.

This clonotype turned up a few times. A much larger clone lies a single base off, so this may be a read error. The CDR3 nucleotides read TGTGCCAGCAGTTTGCCCGGGACGCAGCTTTACCAAGGGACCCAGTACTTC. Protein: CASSLPGTQLYQGTQYF. The chain couples TRBV28 to TRBJ2-5; D may match TRBD1 or TRBD2 (5 bases each). The CDR3 spans 17 residues. Per germline, CDR1 MDHEN and CDR2 SYDVKM.

This clonotype appeared many times. This rearrangement joins TRBV28 to TRBJ1-1; D is possibly TRBD1 (6 bases). The CDR3 runs 12 residues. Germline V CDR1 and CDR2: MDHEN, SYDVKM. Trimming removed 7 bases at V and 6 bases at J, with 12 bases between. The CDR3 region is CASTNGGPEAFF. CDR3 coding DNA: TGTGCCAGCACCAACGGGGGGCCTGAAGCTTTCTTT.

The sample holds many counts of this clonotype. The chain links TRBV5-1 to TRBJ1-1; tentative D call: TRBD1 (6 bases). The V end lost 3 bases, the J end lost 0 bases, and 15 bases lay between the germline ends. This CDR3 is 16 amino acids long. Germline V gene lookup returns CDR1 SGHRS and CDR2 YFSETQ. CDR3 in amino acids: CASSYPTGSLNTEAFF. CDR3 sequence (DNA): TGCGCCAGCAGCTACCCAACAGGGTCATTGAACACTGAAGCTTTCTTT. Filled out from reference TRBV5-1 and TRBJ1-1, the complete variable domain reads KAGVTQTPRYLIKTRGQQVTLSCSPISGHRSVSWYQQTPGQGLQFLFEYFSETQRNKGNFPGRFSGRQFSNSRSEMNVSTLELGDSALYLCASSYPTGSLNTEAFFGQGTRLTVV.

This clonotype was detected many times. The chain is built from TRBV5-6 and TRBJ2-3; no clear D. Per germline, CDR1 SGHDT and CDR2 YYEEEE. Trimming removed 2 bases from V and 6 bases from J, with 10 bases in between. The CDR3 contains 13 residues. CDR3 sequence reads: CASSFPPVDTQYF. The CDR3 coding sequence is TGTGCCAGCAGCTTCCCGCCCGTGGATACGCAGTATTTT.

Only a few counts were recorded for this clonotype. The chain is built from TRBV30 and TRBJ2-2; 7 bases align to TRBD1. The CDR3 spans 14 residues. J lost 1 base, V lost 3 bases, and 2 bases had no gene match. The V gene's germline CDR1 is GTSNPN and CDR2 SVGIG (reference sequence). CDR3 sequence (DNA): TGTGCCTGGAGCCGACAGGGGAACACCGGGGAGCTGTTTTTT. Its translation is CAWSRQGNTGELFF.

This clonotype has a count of ten or more. The genes are TRBV4-3 and TRBJ2-7; D perhaps matches TRBD1 (5 bases). Between the trimmed V and J ends, which lost 0 bases and 0 bases, there was a span of 9 bases. Germline CDR1 is LGHNA and CDR2 is YSLEER. This CDR3 spans 15 amino acids. CDR3 sequence (DNA): TGCGCCAGCAGCCAAGACAGACAGAGCTCCTACGAGCAGTACTTC. Its protein is CASSQDRQSSYEQYF.

Worth noting for this clonotype: A much larger clone lies a single base off, so this may be a read error. CDR3 coding DNA: TGTGCCAGCTCAACCCAGGTGACTAGCACAGATACGCGGTATTTT. Residues: CASSTQVTSTDTRYF. The chain has TRBV18 and TRBJ2-3; 7 positions agree with TRBD2. The CDR3 loop spans 15 amino acids. Germline CDR1 and CDR2: KGHSH and LQKENI.

The table lists this clonotype with a few counts. This rearrangement joins TRBV3-2 to TRBJ2-2. TRBV3-2 is flagged as a pseudogene. The CDR3 spans 15 residues. CDR3 nucleotide sequence: TGTGCCAGCAGCCCGCAGACAGCTAACACCGGGGAGCTGTTTTTT. Its translation: CASSPQTANTGELFF.